This is a list of T cell receptor beta chains from one sample in a study of cytomegalovirus exposure and HLA in healthy donors. The method was immunoSEQ multiplex PCR; TCRdb's version includes in-frame clones alone and lacks a portion of them. The sample lists about 130,000 clones; nearly 90% were seen once. Source material: PBMCs. Every receptor here comes from a young man in good health and CMV-seronegative. The CDR3 runs from the conserved cysteine through the conserved F or W. Each record gives: D gene, V gene, clone size, J gene, CDR3 DNA, CDR3 protein. The D gene is left open where the match is weak. Not all rows give a size; the values are once, few, many and, for expanded clones, a class.

TRBD1	TRBV7-2	-	TRBJ1-5	TGTGCCAGCAGCTTACAACAGGGGTTTCAGCCCCAGCATTTT	CASSLQQGFQPQHF
TRBD1	TRBV7-6	-	TRBJ2-5	TGTGCCAGCAGCTTAAGTGCAGGGGGCTCGCGCCAAGAGACCCAGTACTTC	CASSLSAGGSRQETQYF
-	TRBV28	-	TRBJ1-2	TGTGCCAGCGAACAGAATTCCGTCTATGGCTACACCTTC	CASEQNSVYGYTF
TRBD1	TRBV9	-	TRBJ2-2	TGTGCCAGCAGCGTAGAAGACAGGGCGAACACCGGGGAGCTGTTTTTT	CASSVEDRANTGELFF
-	TRBV11-2	once	TRBJ1-1	TGTGCCAGCAGCGGCTACAGGTACACTGAAGCTTTCTTT	CASSGYRYTEAFF
-	TRBV28	-	TRBJ2-2	TGTGCCAGCAGTTTTCGGCAGGGGAGTGCCGGGGAGCTGTTTTTT	CASSFRQGSAGELFF
TRBD1	TRBV18	-	TRBJ1-6	TGTGCCAGCTCACCGGACAGGGGCTGGTCACCCCTCCACTTT	CASSPDRGWSPLHF
-	TRBV6-5	-	TRBJ1-3	TGTGCCAGCACCCTCGGGGGGCCTGGAAACACCATATATTTT	CASTLGGPGNTIYF
-	TRBV11-3	-	TRBJ2-7	TGTGCCAGCAGCTTAGGGGCCGGGACAACGGTCGAGCAGTACTTC	CASSLGAGTTVEQYF
-	TRBV7-9	few	TRBJ1-6	TGTGCCAGCAGCTTAGGGCAGGGAAGTTCACCCCTCCACTTT	CASSLGQGSSPLHF
TRBD2	TRBV5-1	-	TRBJ2-1	TGCGCCAGCAGCTTGGCGGGGGGGCCTTCGAATGAGCAGTTCTTC	CASSLAGGPSNEQFF
TRBD1	TRBV19	-	TRBJ1-2	TGTGCCAGTAGTGACAGGGTCTACGGCTACACCTTC	CASSDRVYGYTF
-	TRBV10-1	once	TRBJ1-2	TGCGCCAGCAGAACAGGGAAGTCTGGCTACACCTTC	CASRTGKSGYTF
TRBD1	TRBV15	-	TRBJ1-4	TGTGCCACCAGCTCCTCGACAGGGGGCGGCGAAAAACTGTTTTTT	CATSSSTGGGEKLFF
-	TRBV6-5	few	TRBJ2-2	TGTGCCAGCAGTTACAACGGGGGAAGGAACACCGGGGAGCTGTTTTTT	CASSYNGGRNTGELFF
TRBD2	TRBV7-8	-	TRBJ2-3	TGTGCCAGCAGCCAGGGACTATACACAGATACGCAGTATTTT	CASSQGLYTDTQYF
TRBD1	TRBV7-6	once	TRBJ1-1	TGTGCCAGCAGCTACTCCCCCGGTGGGACAGGGGTGGCTGCTTTCTTT	CASSYSPGGTGVAAFF
TRBD2	TRBV5-1	-	TRBJ2-3	TGCGCCAGCAGCTTGGCCCTAGCGGGGGGCACAGATACGCAGTATTTT	CASSLALAGGTDTQYF
-	TRBV9	-	TRBJ2-3	TGTGCCAGCAGCGTAGTCAGTAGCTACACAGATACGCAGTATTTT	CASSVVSSYTDTQYF
TRBD1	TRBV6-6	-	TRBJ1-6	TGTGCCAGCCGATTTGGAGGACAGGGAAATTCACCCCTCCACTTT	CASRFGGQGNSPLHF
-	TRBV7-8	-	TRBJ1-4	TGTGCCAGCAGGCGGTTTAGGGGAGGAACTAATGAAAAACTGTTTTTT	CASRRFRGGTNEKLFF
TRBD1	TRBV7-9	few	TRBJ1-2	TGTGCCAGCAGCCCACAGGGGAATGGCTACACCTTC	CASSPQGNGYTF
-	TRBV28	-	TRBJ1-5	TGTGCCAGCAGTACACAGGGCGACCAGCCCCAGCATTTT	CASSTQGDQPQHF
TRBD1	TRBV4-3	-	TRBJ2-6	TGCGCCAGCAGCCAAGAACCGGCGGGGACAGGCTACTCTGGGGCCAACGTCCTGACTTTC	CASSQEPAGTGYSGANVLTF
-	TRBV10-3	once	TRBJ2-7	TGTGCCATCAGTGAACGGGGGGCGCGTGACGAGCAGTACTTC	CAISERGARDEQYF
-	TRBV5-6	-	TRBJ2-5	TGTGCCAGCAGCTTGGGAGCTAGGAGAGAGACCCAGTACTTC	CASSLGARRETQYF
-	TRBV27	once	TRBJ2-1	TGTGCCAGCAGTTTCGGGCTACCAGGGGATGAGCAGTTCTTC	CASSFGLPGDEQFF
-	TRBV27	-	TRBJ2-2	TGTGCCAGCAGTTTAATCGGGGACACCGGGGAGCTGTTTTTT	CASSLIGDTGELFF
TRBD1	TRBV2	-	TRBJ1-1	TGTGCCAGCAGTCCGGGACAGGGGCTGGATGAAGCTTTCTTT	CASSPGQGLDEAFF
-	TRBV28	-	TRBJ1-2	TGTGCCAGCAGTTTACCCACTGACATAGGCTATGGCTACACCTTC	CASSLPTDIGYGYTF
TRBD1	TRBV5-6	once	TRBJ2-2	TGTGCCAGCAGCTTGCCCGGACAGGGTGGGAACACCGGGGAGCTGTTTTTT	CASSLPGQGGNTGELFF
-	TRBV20-1	few	TRBJ1-1	TGCAGCGTCCGAACGCAGACTCTCTTT	CSVRTQTLF
-	TRBV6-1	-	TRBJ1-2	TGTGCCAGCAGACGCGGGGAAGGGTCCTATGGCTACACCTTC	CASRRGEGSYGYTF
TRBD1	TRBV7-8	-	TRBJ1-2	TGTGCCAGCAGCTTACGCCCCGGACAGGGAAACTATGGCTACACCTTC	CASSLRPGQGNYGYTF
TRBD1	TRBV19	-	TRBJ1-4	TGTGCCAGTAGGACAGGGGGCGCGCATGAAAAACTGTTTTTT	CASRTGGAHEKLFF
-	TRBV4-2	-	TRBJ2-1	TGTGCCAGCAGCCAAGACAGGGTCTCCTACAATGAGCAGTTCTTC	CASSQDRVSYNEQFF
-	TRBV9	-	TRBJ1-1	TGTGCCAGCAGCGATACAGGGTATGGAGCTTTCTTT	CASSDTGYGAFF
TRBD2	TRBV11-2	-	TRBJ2-2	TGTGCCAGCAGCTTCGGCGGGGGAAGGACCGGGGAGCTGTTTTTT	CASSFGGGRTGELFF
TRBD1	TRBV5-1	-	TRBJ2-1	TGCGCCAGCAGCCCGGGACAGGGTTGGTTGCAGTTCTTC	CASSPGQGWLQFF
TRBD1	TRBV7-9	-	TRBJ1-5	TGTGCCAGCAGCTCGGACAGGGATTATCAGCCCCAGCATTTT	CASSSDRDYQPQHF
TRBD2	TRBV19	-	TRBJ2-1	TGTGCCAGTAGTACCGGGACTACCGAACGGCAGTTCTTC	CASSTGTTERQFF